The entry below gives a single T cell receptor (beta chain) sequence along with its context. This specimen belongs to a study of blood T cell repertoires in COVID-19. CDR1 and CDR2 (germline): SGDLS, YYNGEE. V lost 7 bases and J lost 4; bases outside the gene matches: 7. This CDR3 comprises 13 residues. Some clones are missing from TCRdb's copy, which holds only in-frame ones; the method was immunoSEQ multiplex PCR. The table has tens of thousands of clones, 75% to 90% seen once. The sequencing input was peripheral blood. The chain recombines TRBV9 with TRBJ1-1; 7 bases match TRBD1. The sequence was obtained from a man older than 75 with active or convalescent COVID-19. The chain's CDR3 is CASPGAGGTEAFF. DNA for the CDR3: TGTGCCAGCCCGGGGGCAGGGGGCACTGAAGCTTTCTTT.